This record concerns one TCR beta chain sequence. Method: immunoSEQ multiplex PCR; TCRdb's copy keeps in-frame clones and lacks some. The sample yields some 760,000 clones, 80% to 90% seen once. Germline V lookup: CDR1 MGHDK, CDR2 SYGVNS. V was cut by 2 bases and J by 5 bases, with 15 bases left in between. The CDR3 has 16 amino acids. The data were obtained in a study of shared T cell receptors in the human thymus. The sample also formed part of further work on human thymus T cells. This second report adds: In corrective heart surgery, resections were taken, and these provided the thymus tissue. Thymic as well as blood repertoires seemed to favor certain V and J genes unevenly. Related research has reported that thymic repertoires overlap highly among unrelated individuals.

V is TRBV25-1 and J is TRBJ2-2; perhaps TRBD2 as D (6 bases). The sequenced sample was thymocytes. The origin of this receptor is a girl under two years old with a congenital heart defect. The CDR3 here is CASSEGGELDTGELFF. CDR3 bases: TGTGCCAGCAGTGAAGGAGGGGAATTGGATACCGGGGAGCTGTTTTTT.